The rows below give T cell receptor beta chains drawn from one sample of a study of cytomegalovirus exposure and HLA in healthy donors. The data were produced by immunoSEQ multiplex PCR, yet TCRdb's version contains in-frame clones alone and is incomplete. Of more than 80,000 clones in the sample, 65% to 75% were seen once. The sample comprised PBMCs. The origin of the receptors is a woman in her sixties or seventies in good health and CMV-seropositive. CDR3s include the opening cysteine and the closing phenylalanine or tryptophan. A D gene is named only where the DNA matches it firmly. Some rows mark clone size as missing; the rest say once, few, many or name a class of expanded clone.

J gene,D gene,clone size,V gene,CDR3 DNA,CDR3 protein
TRBJ1-2,.,many,TRBV4-1,TGCGCCAGCAGCCAAGAGGGAGATGGCTACACCTTC,CASSQEGDGYTF
TRBJ2-2,TRBD2,once,TRBV19,TGTGCCACCACCGCCGGGACTACAACGTTAGGCGGGGAGCTGTTTTTT,CATTAGTTTLGGELFF
TRBJ2-5,TRBD2,.,TRBV14,TGTGCCAGCAGTCGACGGACTAGCGGGAGGGCAGTGAGTGAGACCCAGTACTTC,CASSRRTSGRAVSETQYF
TRBJ2-7,.,.,TRBV7-2,TGTGCCAGCAGCTTAATGCAATGGGGGCCGGCGGCCTACGAGCAGTACTTC,CASSLMQWGPAAYEQYF
TRBJ2-7,.,.,TRBV11-2,TGTGCCAGCAGCTTTTATGTTAAGGGGTACGAGCAGTACTTC,CASSFYVKGYEQYF
TRBJ2-7,TRBD1,.,TRBV18,TGTGCCAGCTCATCGCTTCCATCGGACAGGGGCGAACAGTACTTC,CASSSLPSDRGEQYF
TRBJ2-7,.,.,TRBV27,TGTGCCAGCAGTTTATCGGGGGGGGGCAGAAGGCAGTACTTC,CASSLSGGGRRQYF
TRBJ1-4,TRBD1,.,TRBV11-2,TGTGCCAGCAGCATTGACAGGGGGCCGAATGAAAAACTGTTTTTT,CASSIDRGPNEKLFF
TRBJ1-2,.,.,TRBV7-3,TGTGCCAGCAGCTTACACGCAGGGGAGTATGGCTACACCTTC,CASSLHAGEYGYTF
TRBJ2-2,TRBD2,.,TRBV4-1,TGCGCCAGCAGCGCAGGGAGGGCGACCAACACCGGGGAGCTGTTTTTT,CASSAGRATNTGELFF
TRBJ1-1,TRBD1,.,TRBV29-1,TGCAGCGGGGGACAGGGGGCAGACACTGAAGCTTTCTTT,CSGGQGADTEAFF
TRBJ1-2,.,.,TRBV10-1,TGCGCCAGCAGTAACAGGAGGGACTATGGCTACACCTTC,CASSNRRDYGYTF
TRBJ2-7,TRBD2,.,TRBV9,TGTGCCAGCAGCGATCTAGCGGGCTCCTACGAGCAGTACTTC,CASSDLAGSYEQYF
TRBJ2-1,TRBD2,.,TRBV18,TGTGCCAGCTCAACAAAACTAGCGGGGGGTACAGGCGGTCTGTTCTTC,CASSTKLAGGTGGLFF
TRBJ1-1,TRBD1,.,TRBV6-4,TGTGCCAGCAGTGCTCAGGGGGCGCACACTGAAGCTTTCTTT,CASSAQGAHTEAFF
TRBJ1-2,.,.,TRBV28,TGTGCCAGCACCGTACGGGGTGGCTATGGCTACACCTTC,CASTVRGGYGYTF
TRBJ1-3,TRBD1,.,TRBV9,TGTGCCAGCAGCGTGGGGACAGGGGGCCCCTTTGGAAACACCATATATTTT,CASSVGTGGPFGNTIYF
TRBJ2-7,TRBD1,.,TRBV9,TGTGCCAGCAGCGTTGGACAGGGGGCGCGGTACGAGCAGTACTTC,CASSVGQGARYEQYF
TRBJ1-1,.,.,TRBV14,TGTGCCAGCAGCCTGGTATACTCGAACACTGAAGCTTTCTTT,CASSLVYSNTEAFF
TRBJ1-2,.,.,TRBV4-3,TGCGCCAGCAGCCAAGATATAACAGGGAACTATGGCTACACCTTC,CASSQDITGNYGYTF
TRBJ2-5,.,.,TRBV7-6,TGTGCCAGCAGCTTAGTGGCAGGAGGGGAGACCCAGTACTTC,CASSLVAGGETQYF
TRBJ1-1,.,.,TRBV27,TGTGCCAGCAGTTTAACACAGGGTTGGGGGATGAACACTGAAGCTTTCTTT,CASSLTQGWGMNTEAFF
TRBJ1-2,TRBD1,few,TRBV6-1,TGTGCCAGCAGGTTTACAGGGGAACGCTATGGCTACACCTTC,CASRFTGERYGYTF
TRBJ1-1,TRBD1,few,TRBV29-1,TGCAGCGCCCGCAGGGGGCGGGACACTGAAGCTTTCTTT,CSARRGRDTEAFF
TRBJ2-7,.,.,TRBV19,TGTGCCAGTAGTATGGCAGGGGCTCGGTACGAGCAGTACTTC,CASSMAGARYEQYF
TRBJ2-7,.,.,TRBV7-9,TGTGCCAGCAGCTTTGGCCTCGAGCAGTACTTC,CASSFGLEQYF
TRBJ2-6,.,once,TRBV9,TGTGCCAGCAGGAGGGGAGGACCCTCTGGGGCCAACGTCCTGACTTTC,CASRRGGPSGANVLTF
TRBJ2-7,TRBD1,few,TRBV5-1,TGCGCCAGCAGCTTGGGGGCAGGGGGCCTCTACGAGCAGTACTTC,CASSLGAGGLYEQYF
TRBJ1-1,TRBD1,.,TRBV19,TGTGCCAGTAGTAGAGGGGACAGGGCTTCTGAAGCTTTCTTT,CASSRGDRASEAFF
TRBJ1-5,TRBD1,.,TRBV6-5,TGTGCCAGCAGCCTACAGGGGGCCGAGCAGCCCCAGCATTTT,CASSLQGAEQPQHF
TRBJ2-1,TRBD1,.,TRBV2,TGTGCCAGCAGTGCACTGACAGGGGGCGCCAGCAATGAGCAGTTCTTC,CASSALTGGASNEQFF
TRBJ1-6,.,.,TRBV2,TGTGCCAGCAGTGTCGGGGGGGCGCGGTCACCCCTCCACTTT,CASSVGGARSPLHF
TRBJ2-7,.,once,TRBV28,TGTGCCAGCAGTTTAGCCGACTCCTTCAGGGTGTACGAGCAGTACTTC,CASSLADSFRVYEQYF
TRBJ2-7,TRBD1,.,TRBV2,TGTGCCAGCAAGCGGACAGGGACCTACGAGCAGTACTTC,CASKRTGTYEQYF
TRBJ1-6,.,.,TRBV6-4,TGTGCCAGCAGCGCTCTAGAGAATTCACCCCTCCACTTT,CASSALENSPLHF
TRBJ1-4,.,.,TRBV7-9,TGTGCCACCAAGGGAGCTGGAAAACTGTTTTTT,CATKGAGKLFF
TRBJ2-7,.,.,TRBV5-4,TGTGCCAGCAGCTTACTTACCTACGAGCAGTACTTC,CASSLLTYEQYF
TRBJ2-7,.,.,TRBV2,TGTGCCAGCGGAGGCGGGGTTCAAACCTACGAGCAGTACTTC,CASGGGVQTYEQYF
TRBJ2-3,.,.,TRBV29-1,TGCAGCGTTCGCGGCAGATTCACAGATACGCAGTATTTT,CSVRGRFTDTQYF
TRBJ2-7,TRBD1,.,TRBV19,TGTGCCAGCACCAAGACAGGGGACAACGAGCAGTACTTC,CASTKTGDNEQYF
TRBJ2-1,.,few,TRBV29-1,TGCAGCCTGGCTCTCTCCTACAATGAGCAGTTCTTC,CSLALSYNEQFF
TRBJ1-5,TRBD1,.,TRBV28,TGTGCCAGCAATTATCCTACAGGGGGCAATCAGCCCCAGCATTTT,CASNYPTGGNQPQHF
TRBJ2-7,.,.,TRBV6-5,TGTGCCAGCAGTTCCCCGGGGAGCTCCTACGAGCAGTACTTC,CASSSPGSSYEQYF